This T cell receptor beta chain was sequenced during a study of T cells expressing NK-cell markers. Overall study context: In sorted CD3+CD56+NKG2C+, CD3+CD56+NKG2C- and CD3+CD56-NKG2C+ T cells, TCR beta repertoires were obtained. Whole-study results and caveats: The study left the HCMV specificity of expanded NKG2C+ T cell clones unresolved. These clonotypes also led the CD3+CD56-NKG2C+ fraction in a few donors.

As for this clonotype: Its antigen is not identified.

TCRdb re-called the 5' RACE reads and shows each CDR3 protein once, DNA omitted. Here the sample table reports about 550,000 distinct CDR3 sequences. CDR3 size: 15 residues. The germline V gene has CDR1 WSHSY and CDR2 SAAADI. The sequence came from a man aged 18 to 30 in good health. This chain connects TRBV10-2 to TRBJ2-5; no DNA is available, so the TRBD2 call from TCRdb remains unchecked. Specimen: blood T cells: a sorted CD56 or NKG2C T cell subset, CD4+ or CD8+ T cells, or bulk PBMC T cells (not recorded which). CDR3 loop: CASRIALAGSETQYF.